Judged by abundance, the clone carrying this TCR beta chain is medium-sized. Its antigen is still unknown. CDR1 and CDR2 (germline): SNHLY, FYNNEI. There are 14 residues in the CDR3. The trim removed 5 bases at V and 4 bases at J, leaving 4 bases unmatched. Regarding time point: recipient sample about 28 days before transplant, after cytoreduction. This entry belongs to a study of T cell clonotyping in hematopoietic cell transplantation. Study details: Recipients' pretransplant samples followed cytoreduction. Whole-study results and caveats: At the given depth, recipient repertoires were over 95% de novo clonotypes. Cells were unsorted, so CD4 and CD8 contributions were not separated. Pathologically expanded recipient clonotypes increased progressively from day 30 to day 180 as diversity fell.

Generated by immunoSEQ multiplex PCR, the TCRdb table keeps only in-frame clones and is missing some. The sample includes about 20,000 clones, roughly 88% of them seen just once. Sample: peripheral blood mononuclear cells, taken before stem cell transplant. The TCR originated in a man between 18 and 35 years old with biphenotypic leukemia. Some clones in this sample may be carry-over from other donors' samples. The V and J genes are TRBV2 and TRBJ1-4; 7 bases line up with TRBD1. CDR3 region: CASSPGQLNEKLFF. The CDR3 nucleotides read TGTGCCAGCAGTCCGGGACAGCTTAATGAAAAACTGTTTTTT.